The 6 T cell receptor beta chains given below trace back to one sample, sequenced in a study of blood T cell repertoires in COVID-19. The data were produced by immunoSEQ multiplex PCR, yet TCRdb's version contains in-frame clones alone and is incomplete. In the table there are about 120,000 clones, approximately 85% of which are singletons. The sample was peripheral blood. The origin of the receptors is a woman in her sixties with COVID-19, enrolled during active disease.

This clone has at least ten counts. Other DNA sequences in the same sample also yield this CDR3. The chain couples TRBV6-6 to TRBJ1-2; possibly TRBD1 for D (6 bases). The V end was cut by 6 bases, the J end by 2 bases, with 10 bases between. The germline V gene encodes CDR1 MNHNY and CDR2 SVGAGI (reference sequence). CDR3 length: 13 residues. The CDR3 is CASSRDINYGYTF. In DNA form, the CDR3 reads TGTGCCAGCAGCCGGGACATAAACTATGGCTACACCTTC.

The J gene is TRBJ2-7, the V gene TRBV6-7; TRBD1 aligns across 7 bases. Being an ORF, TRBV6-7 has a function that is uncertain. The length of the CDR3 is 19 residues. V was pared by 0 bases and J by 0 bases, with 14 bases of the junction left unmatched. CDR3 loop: CASSYSKGRGTFCSYEQYF. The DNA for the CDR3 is TGTGCCAGCAGTTACTCGAAGGGCAGGGGGACATTTTGCTCCTACGAGCAGTACTTC.

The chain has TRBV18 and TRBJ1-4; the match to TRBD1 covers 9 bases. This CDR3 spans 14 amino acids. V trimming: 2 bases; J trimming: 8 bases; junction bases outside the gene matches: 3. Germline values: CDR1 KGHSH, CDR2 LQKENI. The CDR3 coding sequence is TGTGCCAGCTCACCATGGGACAGGGAAGAAAAACTGTTTTTT. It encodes CASSPWDREEKLFF.

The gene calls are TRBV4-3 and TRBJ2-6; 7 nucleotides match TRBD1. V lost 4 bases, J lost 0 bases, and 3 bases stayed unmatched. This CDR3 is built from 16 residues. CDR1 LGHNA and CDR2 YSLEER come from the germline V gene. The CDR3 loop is CASSPDRASGANVLTF. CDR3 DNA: TGCGCCAGCAGCCCTGACAGGGCCTCTGGGGCCAACGTCCTGACTTTC.

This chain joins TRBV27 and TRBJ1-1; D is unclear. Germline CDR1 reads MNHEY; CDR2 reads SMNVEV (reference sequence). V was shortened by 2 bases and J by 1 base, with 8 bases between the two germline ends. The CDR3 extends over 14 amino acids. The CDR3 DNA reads TGTGCCAGCAGTTTAAGGAGGGAGAACACTGAAGCTTTCTTT. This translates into CASSLRRENTEAFF.

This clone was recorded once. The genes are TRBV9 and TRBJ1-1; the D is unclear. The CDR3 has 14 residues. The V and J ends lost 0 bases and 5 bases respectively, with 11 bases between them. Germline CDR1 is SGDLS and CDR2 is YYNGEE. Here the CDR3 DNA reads TGTGCCAGCAGCGTAGGGGCAGCTCCTACTGAAGCTTTCTTT. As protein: CASSVGAAPTEAFF.